One and the same sample provided the 3 T cell receptor beta chains below, sequenced in a study of CD8 T cells in ankylosing spondylitis. TCRdb used MiXCR to reprocess the 5' RACE reads, holding one entry per CDR3 protein. The data show 250,000 or so distinct CDR3 sequences, roughly 25% seen once. Sequencing input: blood, either unsorted or a sorted T cell fraction (not recorded which). The source is a male donor with ankylosing spondylitis or in good health (not recorded which).

The sample holds many counts of this clonotype. The chain links TRBV2 to TRBJ2-1; 8 nucleotides align to TRBD1. Germline values: CDR1 SNHLY, CDR2 FYNNEI. The CDR3 is 14 residues long. V lost 11 bases to trimming and J lost 6 bases; unmatched junction nucleotides: 12. The CDR3 region is CAGSRDRGVNEQFF. The CDR3 nucleotides are TGTGCCGGATCCCGTGACAGGGGTGTCAATGAGCAGTTCTTC.

This clonotype was recorded many times. The V gene is TRBV2, the J gene TRBJ1-1, with 10 nucleotides matching TRBD1. The CDR3 consists of 14 residues. The ends lost 4 bases at V and 8 bases at J; junction bases unmatched: 7. In germline, CDR1 is SNHLY, CDR2 FYNNEI. The chain's CDR3 is CASSGGQGIAEAFF. The CDR3 DNA reads TGTGCCAGCAGTGGGGGACAGGGGATCGCGGAAGCTTTCTTT.

The sample holds many counts of this clonotype. The chain links TRBV20-1 to TRBJ2-2; D is possibly TRBD2 (5 bases). The CDR3 has 11 amino acids. Trimming cost V 5 bases and J 8 bases, with 9 bases left between them. Germline CDR1 is DFQATT and CDR2 is SNEGSKA (reference sequence). CDR3 sequence reads: CSASTGGELFF. The CDR3, as DNA: TGCAGTGCTTCAACGGGGGGGGAGCTGTTTTTT.